This entry describes one TCR beta chain. This clonotype counts as medium-sized (0.01 to 0.1%). Its binding antigen is unknown. No qualities accompany the bases; no much larger clone lies one base away. This beta chain turned up in a library designed for alpha chains; as an off-target read, its abundance says little. Libraries came from 5' RACE. The sequencing machine was a NextSeq 500. The TCR library protocol attached a unique molecular identifier to each TCR cDNA molecule to allow correction of PCR and sequencing errors. The paper's data handling went like this. TCR identification, UMI-based error correction and CDR3 extraction were all carried out with Decombinator tools. TCRs above a frequency of 2 per 1,000, corresponding to the top 1% of the tumor frequency distribution, were defined as expanded. Expanded tumor TCRs statistically deemed absent (corrected P<0.05) from at least one tumor region were classed as regional, and all other expanded tumor TCRs were classed as ubiquitous. Each repertoire was subsampled 100 times to 5,000 TCRs, after which Renyi diversity was computed with the R vegan package. CDR3 similarity networks were constructed using string-kernel similarity of amino acid triplets, with links drawn between CDR3s whose pairwise similarity was above 0.82. The raw public reads went through TCRdb reprocessing: fastp at Q25, MiXCR clone calling, in-frame beta chains kept. Each entry merges the rows of one CDR3 protein and shows their most common DNA and genes. TCRdb, not the authors, supplied the V and J calls. The sample table shows 16,000 or so distinct CDR3 sequences, and roughly 5.7% are seen once. The top ten clonotypes cover 10% of the sample.

The sample comes from a study of spatial heterogeneity in lung cancer (dated by TCRdb to about 2019). Study-wide context: Beta-chain transcripts were consistently detected in greater numbers than alpha-chain transcripts, which likely reflects a higher abundance of beta-chain transcripts. Nonsynonymous mutation counts, determined by whole-exome sequencing of tumor tissue, were related to features of the TCR repertoire. TCR alpha and beta repertoires were quantitatively compared across multiple tumor regions, matched nontumor lung and blood in non-small cell lung cancer. In tumor regions, TCR transcript counts showed a strong correlation with a T cell transcriptional module score derived from matched bulk RNA-seq. Both alpha and beta chains were TCR-sequenced in 200 to 250 tumor regions, roughly 70 matched nontumor lung samples and 55 to 60 PBMC samples obtained at surgery. In the raw uncorrected reads, each unique combination of TCR and UMI appeared on average more than ten times.

The full study reports these points: A correlation was observed between the number of expanded intratumoral alpha and beta TCRs and the tumor nonsynonymous mutation count. Counts of ubiquitous and regional expanded TCRs were found to correlate with counts of ubiquitous and regional nonsynonymous mutations, respectively. Confirming at a functional level the hypothesis that regional TCRs recognize regional mutations was considered to require additional single-cell paired TCR alpha and beta sequencing. TCR-seq coverage of tumor T cells was estimated to be only about 7% for alpha chains and more than 11% for beta chains.

Reading the label with the study, this specimen's time point is: sample taken at primary tumor resection. Samples were obtained from approximately 77 patients with early-stage, untreated non-small cell lung cancer from the lung TRACERx cohort. Whole RNA extracted from tumor and nontumor lung tissue, or from cryopreserved PBMC samples, was used for TCR sequencing without cell sorting. Only patients for whom sufficient RNA was available from at least two tumor regions were selected for TCR sequencing. Tumor and adjacent nontumor lung specimens were reviewed by a lung pathologist before selection. The source was lung tumor tissue, collected at surgery. This receptor was obtained from a female donor with early-stage non-small cell lung cancer.

The base sequence is TGTGCCAGCAGCTTAGACCAGGGACAGGGCAACTCCTACGAGCAGTACTTC. It codes for CASSLDQGQGNSYEQYF. Here the chain combines TRBV7-9 and TRBJ2-7; TRBD1 matches 9 bases in the middle. The germline V gene (reference sequence) provides CDR1 SEHNR and CDR2 FQNEAQ. The CDR3 holds 17 amino acids from the cysteine to the phenylalanine. Only the CDR3 portion is preserved as DNA: 51 bases, with reading frame beginning at the first base. Germline trimming: 1 base from V, 0 bases from J; junction bases outside gene matches: 7.